This T cell receptor beta chain was retrieved from a study of cytomegalovirus exposure and HLA in healthy donors. Germline V gene sequence: CDR1 SGDLS, CDR2 YYNGEE. This CDR3 has 18 residues. V lost 3 bases to trimming and J lost 2 bases; unmatched junction nucleotides: 11. Both 60 Vbeta primers and 13 Jbeta primers went into the PCR. The data were produced by immunoSEQ multiplex PCR, yet TCRdb's version contains in-frame clones alone and is incomplete. The table has about 160,000 clones, roughly nine tenths seen once; the top ten hold around 0.85%. The clonotype was recovered from a woman aged 30 to 39 in good health and CMV-seronegative. The sample was PBMCs. The chain has TRBV9 and TRBJ2-3; 11 positions agree with TRBD2. CDR3 region: CASSALGGTSGYTDTQYF. The DNA of the CDR3 is TGTGCCAGCAGCGCCCTAGGGGGGACTAGCGGCTACACAGATACGCAGTATTTT.